The following is a T cell receptor (beta chain) sequence with its context. The junction does not match germline at one end; this may be a read error. Germline CDR1 and CDR2: SGDLS and YYNGEE. This CDR3 comprises 15 residues. A second PCR, run for about 7 to 11 cycles, used a sample-barcoded 5' primer plus a J-beta primer mix. Using its own MiXCR run on the 5' RACE reads, TCRdb lists one record per CDR3 protein. Here the sample spans 800,000 to 950,000 distinct CDR3 sequences, approximately 32% being singletons. The data were taken from a study of blood T cells in healthy people across ages. These records were also assigned to another study, of T cells of mothers and their children.

V gene TRBV9 combines with J gene TRBJ2-7; possible D gene TRBD1, 5 bases. The clonotype was recovered from a woman in her forties in good health. The sequencing input was blood. CDR3 sequence (DNA): TGTGCCAGCGGCGTCACAGGCGCCCCTTCCTACGAGCAGTACTTC. Its protein is CASGVTGAPSYEQYF.